This is a list of T cell receptor beta chains from one sample in a study of blood T cell repertoires in COVID-19. TCRdb's copy holds only in-frame clones and misses some; the assay was immunoSEQ multiplex PCR. The repertoire holds tens of thousands of clones, roughly 86% seen once, with less than 8.5% in the top ten. The sample consisted of peripheral blood. The receptor set was obtained from a human donor in a cohort sampled during active COVID-19. The conserved cysteine and the conserved F or W are not part of the CDR3 here. Each record gives: clone size, V gene, CDR3 protein. Not all rows give a size; the values are once, few, many and, for expanded clones, a class.

clone_size: once
v_call: TRBV4-3
cdr3_aa: ASSQDWTGGNEKLF

clone_size: -
v_call: TRBV7-8
cdr3_aa: ASSFLRGGTGIYEQY

clone_size: -
v_call: TRBV11-2
cdr3_aa: ASSLVAGGTEAF

clone_size: few
v_call: TRBV7-6
cdr3_aa: ASSLAAGTSYEQY

clone_size: -
v_call: TRBV7-8
cdr3_aa: ASSFLRGGYNEQF

clone_size: -
v_call: TRBV5-1
cdr3_aa: ASSLTGDTEAF

clone_size: -
v_call: TRBV6-2/TRBV6-3
cdr3_aa: ASTPRGQSNSPLH

clone_size: -
v_call: TRBV11-2
cdr3_aa: ASSLVYEQY

clone_size: -
v_call: TRBV2
cdr3_aa: ASRDRDNSPLH

clone_size: -
v_call: TRBV6-4
cdr3_aa: ASSQGANSVKH

clone_size: -
v_call: TRBV5-3
cdr3_aa: ARSLAGDSPLH

clone_size: -
v_call: TRBV27
cdr3_aa: ASSPITGTWFGDYGYT

clone_size: -
v_call: TRBV3-1/TRBV3-2
cdr3_aa: ASSPGASGANVLT

clone_size: few
v_call: TRBV25-1
cdr3_aa: ASSLSGTLLGGYT

clone_size: -
v_call: TRBV7-2
cdr3_aa: ASRMARTGAADTQY

clone_size: -
v_call: TRBV7-2
cdr3_aa: ASSFTGVGNYEQY

clone_size: -
v_call: TRBV6-5
cdr3_aa: ASTPDRGDTEAF

clone_size: -
v_call: TRBV5-1
cdr3_aa: ASSVPGQPRTGELF

clone_size: -
v_call: TRBV2
cdr3_aa: ASSPGTPKQY

clone_size: -
v_call: TRBV5-4
cdr3_aa: ASRDILYYGYT

clone_size: -
v_call: TRBV27
cdr3_aa: ASSSVLGGETQY

clone_size: once
v_call: TRBV4-3
cdr3_aa: ASSQEGRGDNEQF

clone_size: -
v_call: TRBV21-1
cdr3_aa: ASSKGAGTYEQY

clone_size: -
v_call: TRBV7-9
cdr3_aa: ASSLVAGRSDTQY

clone_size: -
v_call: TRBV19
cdr3_aa: ASRDRGRWPQH

clone_size: -
v_call: TRBV11-2
cdr3_aa: ASSRLGGGEKLF

clone_size: -
v_call: TRBV4-3
cdr3_aa: ASTLDRGVYSPLH

clone_size: -
v_call: TRBV7-6
cdr3_aa: ASSQDTTYEQY

clone_size: -
v_call: TRBV19
cdr3_aa: ASCTGIKGVTEAF

clone_size: -
v_call: TRBV5-1
cdr3_aa: ASRPGTGGGGTNEKLF

clone_size: -
v_call: TRBV5-4
cdr3_aa: ASSLLQGNTEAF

clone_size: -
v_call: TRBV5-6
cdr3_aa: ASSFQGAEAF

clone_size: -
v_call: TRBV4-3
cdr3_aa: ASSQEALGASGSLYNEQF